Listed below are T cell receptor beta chains from one sample, sequenced in a study of cytomegalovirus exposure and HLA in healthy donors. Generated by immunoSEQ multiplex PCR, the TCRdb table keeps only in-frame clones and is missing some. Counted here are around 53,000 clones, approximately 80% occurring once; the ten biggest clones make up 2.9%. The sample comprised PBMCs. All receptors derive from a man in his fifties or sixties in good health and CMV-seronegative. CDR3s include the opening cysteine and the closing phenylalanine or tryptophan. Each record gives: CDR3 DNA, CDR3 protein, V gene, J gene, clone size, D gene. A D gene is named only where the DNA matches it firmly. Clone size is not always given. Where it is, it says once, few, many or a class for expanded clones.

TGTGCCAGCTCACCTCCCGCTAGCGGGGGGGCAGAGACCCAGTACTTC	CASSPPASGGAETQYF	TRBV18	TRBJ2-5	once	TRBD2
TGCAGCGTTGGGGCAGAGGGACAGCAAAGGAACACTGAAGCTTTCTTT	CSVGAEGQQRNTEAFF	TRBV29-1	TRBJ1-1	once	TRBD1
TGTGCCAGCAGTCACAGGAGTCCTTACAATGAGCAGTTCTTC	CASSHRSPYNEQFF	TRBV6-5	TRBJ2-1	few	NA
TGTGCCAGCAGCTTATACTCACAGGGGTCCAGGGAGCTGTTTTTT	CASSLYSQGSRELFF	TRBV5-4	TRBJ2-2	NA	TRBD1
TGTGCCAGCAGCTCCGGGACAGGGTACAATCAGCCCCAGCATTTT	CASSSGTGYNQPQHF	TRBV5-8	TRBJ1-5	NA	TRBD1
TGCGCCAGCAGCCTAGCGGGAAACACCATATATTTT	CASSLAGNTIYF	TRBV5-1	TRBJ1-3	NA	NA
TGCGCCGGCAGCTTTACAGCGAACACTGAAGCTTTCTTT	CAGSFTANTEAFF	TRBV5-1	TRBJ1-1	NA	NA
TGTGCCAGCAGTTTATACGGGGAGAGCTCCTATAATTCACCCCTCCACTTT	CASSLYGESSYNSPLHF	TRBV27	TRBJ1-6	NA	NA
TGTGCCAGCAGCTTACAGGGGTCAGGTCCTTTGAATGAAAAACTGTTTTTT	CASSLQGSGPLNEKLFF	TRBV5-5	TRBJ1-4	NA	TRBD1
TGTGCCAGCAGTATCCTACCGGGACAGGGGGATCCAGATACGCAGTATTTT	CASSILPGQGDPDTQYF	TRBV28	TRBJ2-3	NA	TRBD1
TGCGCCAGCAGTGAAGGGGGGTGGCAGGGGGCTTACCAAGAGACCCAGTACTTC	CASSEGGWQGAYQETQYF	TRBV10-2	TRBJ2-5	NA	TRBD1